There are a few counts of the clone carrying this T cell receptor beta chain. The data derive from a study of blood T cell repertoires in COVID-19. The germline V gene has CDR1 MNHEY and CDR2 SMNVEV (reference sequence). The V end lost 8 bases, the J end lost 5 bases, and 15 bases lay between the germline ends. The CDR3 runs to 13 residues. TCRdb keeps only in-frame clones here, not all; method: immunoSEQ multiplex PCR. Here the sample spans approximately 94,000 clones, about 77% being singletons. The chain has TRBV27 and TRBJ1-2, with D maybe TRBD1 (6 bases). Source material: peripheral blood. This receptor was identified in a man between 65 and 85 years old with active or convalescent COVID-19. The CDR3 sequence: CASGSGTYYGYTF. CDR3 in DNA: TGTGCCAGCGGCTCCGGGACATATTATGGCTACACCTTC.